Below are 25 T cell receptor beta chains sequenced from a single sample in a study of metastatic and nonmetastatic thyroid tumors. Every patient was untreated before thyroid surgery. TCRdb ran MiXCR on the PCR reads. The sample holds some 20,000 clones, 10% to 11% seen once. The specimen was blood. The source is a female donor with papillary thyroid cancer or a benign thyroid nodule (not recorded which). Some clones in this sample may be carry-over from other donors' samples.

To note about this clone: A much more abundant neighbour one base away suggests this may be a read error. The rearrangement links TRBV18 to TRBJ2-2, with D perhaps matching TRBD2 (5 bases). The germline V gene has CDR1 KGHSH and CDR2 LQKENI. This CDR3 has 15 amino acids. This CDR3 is CASSPNSANTGELLF. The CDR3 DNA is TGTGCCAGCTCACCAAACAGCGCGAACACCGGGGAGCTGCTTTTT.

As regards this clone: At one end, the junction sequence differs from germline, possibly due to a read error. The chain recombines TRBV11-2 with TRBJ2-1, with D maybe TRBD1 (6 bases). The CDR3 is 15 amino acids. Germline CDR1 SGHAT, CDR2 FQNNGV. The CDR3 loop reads CASSYQGTYTGEQLF. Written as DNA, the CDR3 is TGTGCAAGCAGCTACCAAGGGACATACACTGGTGAGCAGTTATTC.

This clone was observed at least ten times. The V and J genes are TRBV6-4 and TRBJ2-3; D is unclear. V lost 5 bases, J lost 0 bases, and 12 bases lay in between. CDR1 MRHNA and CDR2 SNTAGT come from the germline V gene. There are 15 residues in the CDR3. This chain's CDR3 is CASSPTSASTDTQYF. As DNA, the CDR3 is TGTGCCAGCAGTCCGACAAGTGCTAGCACAGATACGCAGTATTTT.

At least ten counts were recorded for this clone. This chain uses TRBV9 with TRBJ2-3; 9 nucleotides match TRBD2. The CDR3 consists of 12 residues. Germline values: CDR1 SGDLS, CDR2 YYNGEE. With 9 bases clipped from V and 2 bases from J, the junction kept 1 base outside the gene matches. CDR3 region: CATSGNTDTQYF. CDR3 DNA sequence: TGTGCCACTAGCGGGAACACAGATACGCAGTATTTT.

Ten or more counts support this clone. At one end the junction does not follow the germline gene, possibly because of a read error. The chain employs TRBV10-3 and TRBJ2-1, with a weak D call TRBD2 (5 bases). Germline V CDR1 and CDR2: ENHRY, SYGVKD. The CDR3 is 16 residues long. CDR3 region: CAISESLLASFNEQFF. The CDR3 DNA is TGTGCCATCAGTGAGTCGCTTCTAGCCTCCTTCAATGAGCAGTTCTTC.

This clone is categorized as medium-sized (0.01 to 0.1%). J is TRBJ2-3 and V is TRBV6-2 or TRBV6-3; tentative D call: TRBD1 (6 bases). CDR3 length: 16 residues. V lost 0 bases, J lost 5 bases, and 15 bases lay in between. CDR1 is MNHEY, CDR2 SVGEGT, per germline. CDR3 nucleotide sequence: TGTGCCAGCAGTTACTCTCTGGGACACGATGTAGATACGCAGTATTTT. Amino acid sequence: CASSYSLGHDVDTQYF.

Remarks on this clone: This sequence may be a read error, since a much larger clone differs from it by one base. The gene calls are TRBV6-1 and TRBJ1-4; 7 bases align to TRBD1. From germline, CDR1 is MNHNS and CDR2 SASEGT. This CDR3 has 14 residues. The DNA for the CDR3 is TGTGCCAGCAGGCAGGGACAGAGAAATGAAAGACTGTTTTTT. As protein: CASRQGQRNERLFF.

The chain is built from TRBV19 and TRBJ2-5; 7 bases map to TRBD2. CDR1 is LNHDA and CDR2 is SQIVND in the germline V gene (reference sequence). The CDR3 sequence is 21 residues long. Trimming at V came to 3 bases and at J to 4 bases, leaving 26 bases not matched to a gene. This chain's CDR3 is CASSIGSSGTIGSLRRETQYF. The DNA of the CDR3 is TGTGCCAGTAGTATTGGGTCGTCCGGGACTATCGGGAGTTTAAGAAGAGAGACCCAGTACTTC.

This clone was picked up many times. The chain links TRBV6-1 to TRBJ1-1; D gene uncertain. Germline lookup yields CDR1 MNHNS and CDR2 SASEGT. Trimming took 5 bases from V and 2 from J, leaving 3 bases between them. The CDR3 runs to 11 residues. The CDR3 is CASSTNTEAFF. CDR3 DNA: TGTGCCAGCAGTACTAACACTGAAGCTTTCTTT.

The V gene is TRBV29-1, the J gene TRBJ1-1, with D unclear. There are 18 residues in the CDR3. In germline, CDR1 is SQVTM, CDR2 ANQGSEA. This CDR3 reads CIVHGRVNVVTWNTEAFF. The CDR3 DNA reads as TGCATCGTCCACGGGAGGGTCAATGTCGTCACCTGGAACACTGAAGCTTTCTTT.

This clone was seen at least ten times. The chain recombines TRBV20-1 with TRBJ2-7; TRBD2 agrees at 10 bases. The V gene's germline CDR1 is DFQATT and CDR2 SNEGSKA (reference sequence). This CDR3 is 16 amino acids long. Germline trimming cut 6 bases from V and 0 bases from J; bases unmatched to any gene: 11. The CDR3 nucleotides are TGCAGTGCCCAACGAGCGGGAGGGCTACCCTCCTACGAGCAGTACTTC. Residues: CSAQRAGGLPSYEQYF.

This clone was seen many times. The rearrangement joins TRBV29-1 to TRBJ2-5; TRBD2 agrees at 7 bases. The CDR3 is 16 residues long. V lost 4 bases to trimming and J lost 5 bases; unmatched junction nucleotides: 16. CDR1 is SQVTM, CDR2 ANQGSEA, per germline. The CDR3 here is CSVGRLAAWMQETQYF. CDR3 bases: TGCAGCGTTGGCCGGCTAGCGGCTTGGATGCAGGAGACCCAGTACTTC. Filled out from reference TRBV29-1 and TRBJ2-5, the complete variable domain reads SAVISQKPSRDICQRGTSLTIQCQVDSQVTMMFWYRQQPGQSLTLIATANQGSEATYESGFVIDKFPISRPNLTFSTLTVSNMSPEDSSIYLCSVGRLAAWMQETQYFGPGTRLLVL.

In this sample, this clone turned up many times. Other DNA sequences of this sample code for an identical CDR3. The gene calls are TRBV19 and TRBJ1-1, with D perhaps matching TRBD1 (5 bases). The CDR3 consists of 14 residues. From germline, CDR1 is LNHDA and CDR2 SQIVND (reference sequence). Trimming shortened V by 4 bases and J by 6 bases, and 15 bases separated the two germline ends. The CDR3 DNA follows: TGTGCCAGTAGTAGAGGGACTAAGTTTCCTGAAGCTTTCTTT. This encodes CASSRGTKFPEAFF. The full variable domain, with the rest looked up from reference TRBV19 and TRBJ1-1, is DGGITQSPKYLFRKEGQNVTLSCEQNLNHDAMYWYRQDPGQGLRLIYYSQIVNDFQKGDIAEGYSVSREKKESFPLTVTSAQKNPTAFYLCASSRGTKFPEAFFGQGTRLTVV.

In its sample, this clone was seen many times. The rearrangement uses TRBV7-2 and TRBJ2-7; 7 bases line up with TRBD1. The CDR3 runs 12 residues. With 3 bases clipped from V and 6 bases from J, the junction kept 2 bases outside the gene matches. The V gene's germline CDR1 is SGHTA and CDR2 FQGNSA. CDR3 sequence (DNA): TGTGCCAGCAGCTTTTACAGGGGCGAGCAGTACTTC. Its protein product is CASSFYRGEQYF.

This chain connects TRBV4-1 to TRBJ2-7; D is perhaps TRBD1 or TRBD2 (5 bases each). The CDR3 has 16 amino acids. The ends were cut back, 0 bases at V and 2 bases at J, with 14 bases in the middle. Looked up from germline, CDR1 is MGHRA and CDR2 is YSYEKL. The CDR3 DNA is TGCGCCAGCAGCCAAGATCGGGTGGGGGACGCCTACGAGCAGTACTTC. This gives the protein CASSQDRVGDAYEQYF.

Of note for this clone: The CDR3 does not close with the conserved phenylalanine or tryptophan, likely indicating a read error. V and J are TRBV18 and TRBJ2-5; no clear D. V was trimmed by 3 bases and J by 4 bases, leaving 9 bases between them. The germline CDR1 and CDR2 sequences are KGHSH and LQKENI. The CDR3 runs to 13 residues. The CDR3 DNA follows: TGTGCCAGCTCACCTTCCCAGACAGAGACCCAGTACTCC. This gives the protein CASSPSQTETQYS.

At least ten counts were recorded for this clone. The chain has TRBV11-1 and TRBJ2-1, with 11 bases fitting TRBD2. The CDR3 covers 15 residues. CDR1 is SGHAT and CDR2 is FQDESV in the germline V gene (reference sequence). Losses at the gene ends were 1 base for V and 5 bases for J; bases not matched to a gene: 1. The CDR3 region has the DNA TGTGCCAGCAGCTTAGTTAGCGGGAGGGACAATGAGCAGTTCTTC. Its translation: CASSLVSGRDNEQFF.

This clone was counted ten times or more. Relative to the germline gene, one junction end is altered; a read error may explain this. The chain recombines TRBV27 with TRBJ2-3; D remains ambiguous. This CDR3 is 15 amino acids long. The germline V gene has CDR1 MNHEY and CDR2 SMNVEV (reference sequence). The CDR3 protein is CASSLRAVSTDTQCF. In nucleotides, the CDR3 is TGTGCCAGCAGTCTTCGGGCCGTTAGCACAGATACGCAGTGTTTT.

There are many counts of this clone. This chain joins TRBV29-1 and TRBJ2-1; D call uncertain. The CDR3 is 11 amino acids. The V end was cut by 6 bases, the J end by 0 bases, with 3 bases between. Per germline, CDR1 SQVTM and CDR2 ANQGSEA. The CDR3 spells CSVDSYNEQFF. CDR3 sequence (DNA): TGCAGCGTCGACTCCTACAATGAGCAGTTCTTC.

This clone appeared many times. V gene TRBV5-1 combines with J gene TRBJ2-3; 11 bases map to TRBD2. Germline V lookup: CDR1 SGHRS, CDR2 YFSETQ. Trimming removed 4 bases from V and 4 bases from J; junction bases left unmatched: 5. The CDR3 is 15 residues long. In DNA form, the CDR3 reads TGCGCCAGCAGCAAACTAGCGGGAGTTGCAGATACGCAGTATTTT. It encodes CASSKLAGVADTQYF.

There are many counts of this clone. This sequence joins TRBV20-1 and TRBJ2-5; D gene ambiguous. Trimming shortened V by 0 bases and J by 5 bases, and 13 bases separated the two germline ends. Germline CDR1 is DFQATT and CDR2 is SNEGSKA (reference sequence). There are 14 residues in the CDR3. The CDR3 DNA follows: TGCAGTGCTAGAGATGCGGCTAGTCTTGAGACCCAGTACTTC. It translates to CSARDAASLETQYF.

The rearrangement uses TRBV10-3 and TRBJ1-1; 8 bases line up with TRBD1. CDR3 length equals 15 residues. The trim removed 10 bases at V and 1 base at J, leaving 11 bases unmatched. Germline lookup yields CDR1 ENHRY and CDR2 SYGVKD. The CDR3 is CATKGQGVGNTEAFF. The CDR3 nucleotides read TGTGCCACAAAAGGACAGGGTGTTGGGAACACTGAAGCTTTCTTT.

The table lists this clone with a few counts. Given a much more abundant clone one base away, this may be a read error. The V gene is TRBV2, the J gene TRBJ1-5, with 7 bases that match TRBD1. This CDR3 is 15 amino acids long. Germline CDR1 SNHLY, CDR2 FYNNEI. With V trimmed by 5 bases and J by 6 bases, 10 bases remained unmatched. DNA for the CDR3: TGTGCCAGCAGTCCCGGGACAGTGGGCGGTCAGCCCCAGCATTTT. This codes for CASSPGTVGGQPQHF. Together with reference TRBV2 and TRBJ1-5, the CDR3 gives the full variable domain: EPEVTQTPSHQVTQMGQEVILRCVPISNHLYFYWYRQILGQKVEFLVSFYNNEISEKSEIFDDQFSVERPDGSNFTLKIRSTKLEDSAMYFCASSPGTVGGQPQHFGDGTRLSIL.

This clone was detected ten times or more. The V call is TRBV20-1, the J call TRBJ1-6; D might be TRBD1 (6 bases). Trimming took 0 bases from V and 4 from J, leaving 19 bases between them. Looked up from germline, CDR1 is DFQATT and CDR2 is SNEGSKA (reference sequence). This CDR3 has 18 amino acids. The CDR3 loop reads CSARDPNRAVPYNSPLHF. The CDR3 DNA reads TGCAGTGCTAGAGATCCCAACAGGGCGGTCCCTTATAATTCACCCCTCCACTTT.

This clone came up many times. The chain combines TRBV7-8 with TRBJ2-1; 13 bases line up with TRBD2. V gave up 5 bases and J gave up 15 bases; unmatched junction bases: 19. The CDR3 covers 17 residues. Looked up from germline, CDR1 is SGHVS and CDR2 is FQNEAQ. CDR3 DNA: TGTGCCAGCAGCCCGACCAGACTAGCGGGAGGAGGTGTGGGGGCGTTCTTC. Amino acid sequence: CASSPTRLAGGGVGAFF.